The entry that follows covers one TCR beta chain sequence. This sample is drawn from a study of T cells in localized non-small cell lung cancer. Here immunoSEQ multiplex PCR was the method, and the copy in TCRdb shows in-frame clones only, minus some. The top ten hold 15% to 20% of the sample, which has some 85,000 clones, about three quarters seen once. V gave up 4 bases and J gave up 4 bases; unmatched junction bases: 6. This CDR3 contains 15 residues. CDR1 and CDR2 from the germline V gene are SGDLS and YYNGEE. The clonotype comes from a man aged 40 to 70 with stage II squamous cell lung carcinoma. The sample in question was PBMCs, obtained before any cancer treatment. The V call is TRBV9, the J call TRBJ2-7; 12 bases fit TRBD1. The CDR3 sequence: CASSPRDRGLYEQYF. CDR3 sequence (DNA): TGTGCCAGCAGCCCTAGGGACAGGGGGCTTTACGAGCAGTACTTC.